This T cell receptor (beta chain) was sequenced in a study of blood T cells in healthy people across ages. There were at least 5 micrograms of total RNA extracted from every sample. It was with a sample-barcoded 5' primer and a J-beta primer mix that a second PCR of roughly 7 to 12 cycles was run. TCRdb passed the 5' RACE reads through MiXCR, listing each CDR3 protein once. The sample has approximately 1,000,000 distinct CDR3 sequences; less than 50% are singletons. In its sample, this clonotype was seen once. The germline gives CDR1 SQVTM, CDR2 ANQGSEA. Trimming at V came to 4 bases and at J to 4 bases, leaving 6 bases not matched to a gene. The CDR3 spans 14 residues.

This receptor was identified in an older woman in good health. The chain has TRBV29-1 and TRBJ2-2; 7 bases align to TRBD2. The sample consisted of blood. In DNA, the CDR3 is TGCAGCGTTGGGGAGGGAACGGGCACCGGGGAGCTGTTTTTT. Translation: CSVGEGTGTGELFF.